What follows describes a single T cell receptor beta chain. Its recognized antigen is unknown. No much larger clonotype is one base removed from it; base qualities were not supplied. The entry originates in a study of OX40 agonist ivuxolimab in advanced cancers. Looking at the study overall: Ivuxolimab, which targeted the costimulatory receptor OX40 (CD134), was an agonistic, fully human IgG2 monoclonal antibody. Intravenous ivuxolimab was administered to patients every 2 weeks at six dose levels: 0.01, 0.1, 0.3, 1.5, 3 and 10 mg/kg. Of the approximately 50 dose-escalation patients, hepatocellular carcinoma was present in some 19, melanoma in roughly 15, renal cell carcinoma in 9 and head and neck cancer in 9. The dose-escalation cohort was roughly 80% male with a mean age of around 64 years, ranging from roughly 20 to 80. Prior anti-PD-1, anti-PD-L1 or anti-CTLA-4 therapy was permitted, and checkpoint inhibitors had been received by approximately 39% of dose-escalation patients. Three dose-escalation patients achieved partial responses, one with hepatocellular carcinoma and two with cutaneous melanoma. The point of sequencing TCRbeta in the periphery was to test whether ivuxolimab changed TCR sequence diversity and drove clonal T-cell expansion. The paper reports the monotherapy dose-escalation portion (N = 52 patients) of the phase I ivuxolimab trial.

The CDR1 and CDR2 encoded by the germline V gene (reference sequence) are MNHEY and SMNVEV. From its cysteine to its phenylalanine, the CDR3 spans 18 amino acids. Just the 54-base CDR3 DNA is kept, in frame starting at base 1. Trimming leaves V shorter by 2 bases and J shorter by 0 bases, with the junction holding 9 bases beyond the gene matches. To sequence the TCRbeta CDR3 region, genomic DNA was isolated from the sorted cells. The immunoSEQ Assay was used for sequencing of TCRbeta CDR3 regions. This is the immuneACCESS table as TCRdb keeps it, with only in-frame sequences that have V and J called. A part of the clones is gone; compared with another copy, unresolved V genes explain less than half, and the rest is unexplained. The sample table lists tens of thousands of clones, more than 75% of them with a count of one. The ten biggest clones cover roughly a fifth of the sample. Patients with autoimmune disease history or receiving systemic immunosuppression were excluded from the trial. Peripheral blood for TCR sequencing was drawn from every dose cohort at baseline, at cycle 4 day 1 and at cycle 7 day 1. The samples were drawn from a first-in-human, open-label, multicenter phase I dose-escalation trial of ivuxolimab. The trial enrolled adults with locally advanced or metastatic head and neck squamous cell, hepatocellular, melanoma or renal cell carcinoma. Before TCR sequencing, CD4+ T cells and CD8+ T cells were sorted from peripheral blood as separate populations.

Overall study outcomes, separate from this receptor: Low levels of normalized T-cell clonal expansion were also seen in some patients who did not respond. At doses of 0.1 to 3.0 mg/kg, clonal expansion of both CD4+ and CD8+ T cells in blood was seen between baseline and week 6. Which antigens the clonally expanded peripheral T cells were specific for was not determined. In partial responders in the 0.1-3.0 mg/kg groups, normalized peripheral clonal expansion was found to be among the lowest, especially among CD8+ T cells. After ivuxolimab, more expanded clones were found on average in CD8+ T cells than in CD4+ T cells.

The sequenced sample was CD4+ or CD8+ T cells sorted from blood, obtained in a trial of the OX40 agonist ivuxolimab. The TCR originated in an adult with an advanced solid tumor such as melanoma, head and neck, liver or kidney cancer. The rearranged chain carries TRBV27 and TRBJ2-7; 11 central nucleotides agree with TRBD2. Here is the DNA: TGTGCCAGCAGTTTACGTGGTAGCGGGAGGGGACCCTCCTACGAGCAGTACTTC. Its translation is CASSLRGSGRGPSYEQYF.